This T cell receptor beta chain was identified during a study of STAT5B mutations in CD4+ large granular lymphocyte leukemia (dated by TCRdb to between 2021 and 2024). A note on the overall study: Among the healthy controls, the CDR3 'QG' motif was associated with a particular HLA allele. The study compared the TCRbeta repertoires of patients with CD4+ T-cell large granular lymphocyte leukemia against the TCRbeta repertoires of healthy blood donors. Flow cytometry on FACSCanto II or FACSVerse showed that the purified fractions were more than 95% pure among lymphocytes. What the authors observed across the whole study: TRBV06-family usage was enriched among the top patient clones (8/27) compared with healthy controls (2/35). Compared with healthy CD4+ repertoires, CD4-sorted patient repertoires appeared more clonal, and this difference remained even after the putative leukemic clones were removed. Each patient's main leukemic clonotypes were private, but approximately 27% of these clonotypes showed up at low frequency in the non-leukemic repertoires of other patients. The data were not HLA-matched, and the higher clonality in CD4+ T-LGLL than in CD8+ T-LGLL could be due to the relatively small sample size.

Buffy coats from over 35 blood donors, supplied by the Finnish Red Cross blood service, were used as healthy controls. All TCR-sequenced material derived from peripheral blood: patient blood samples and healthy donor buffy coats. Ficoll-Hypaque gradient centrifugation was used to isolate peripheral blood mononuclear cells. For the healthy controls, CD4+ cells were obtained from buffy coats by magnetic purification. The Gentra Puregene Cell and Tissue kit was used for genomic DNA extraction, and quantification was performed on a Qubit 2.0 fluorometer. The immunoSEQ assay at survey resolution was used to sequence TCRbeta rearrangements from genomic DNA. In the source study's methods: In the TCR sequencing data, the smallest productive clonotype frequency that could be detected was 2.59 x 10-5. Analyses included only productive TCRbeta rearrangements, meaning complete and in-frame sequences. Clonality for each sample was calculated as Simpson clonality in the immunoSEQ Analyzer version 3.0. Clones were categorized by frequency as very rare, small, medium, large (1-20%) or hyperexpanded (>20%). Generation probabilities were estimated with OLGA 1.2.3, V-gene circos plots were made with VDJtools, specificities were looked up in VDJdb, and CDR3 motifs were identified with GLIPH. TCRdb provides this immuneACCESS table in a form limited to in-frame rearrangements. Some clones are lacking; in checked studies, under half of them reflect an unresolved V gene, and why the rest are absent is not known. V, J and clone size reflect that table, while D and trimming were determined from the DNA. In this sample the table shows 21,000 or so clones, 75% to 85% of which occur a single time. The biggest ten clones account for less than 0.5% of the sample.

The CDR3 runs 15 residues from the cysteine to the phenylalanine. CDR3 DNA is the only sequence kept; it has 45 bases, read in frame from the first base. The junction carries 12 bases between V and J, which are trimmed by 0 bases and 9 bases respectively. From a lookup of the germline V gene (reference sequence), CDR1 and CDR2 are MNHEY and SMNVEV. In the case of this clone: No cognate antigen has been identified for it. It has no much larger one-base neighbor in the sample; base qualities were not kept.

The sample consisted of CD4+ T cells from blood buffy coats. This chain is built from TRBV27 and TRBJ1-6, with TRBD1 perhaps the D gene, on 5 matching bases. This receptor was obtained from a human donor in good health. Here the CDR3 is given as CASSLSGKGRSPLHF. Here is the DNA: TGTGCCAGCAGTTTATCTGGAAAGGGACGTTCACCCCTCCACTTT.